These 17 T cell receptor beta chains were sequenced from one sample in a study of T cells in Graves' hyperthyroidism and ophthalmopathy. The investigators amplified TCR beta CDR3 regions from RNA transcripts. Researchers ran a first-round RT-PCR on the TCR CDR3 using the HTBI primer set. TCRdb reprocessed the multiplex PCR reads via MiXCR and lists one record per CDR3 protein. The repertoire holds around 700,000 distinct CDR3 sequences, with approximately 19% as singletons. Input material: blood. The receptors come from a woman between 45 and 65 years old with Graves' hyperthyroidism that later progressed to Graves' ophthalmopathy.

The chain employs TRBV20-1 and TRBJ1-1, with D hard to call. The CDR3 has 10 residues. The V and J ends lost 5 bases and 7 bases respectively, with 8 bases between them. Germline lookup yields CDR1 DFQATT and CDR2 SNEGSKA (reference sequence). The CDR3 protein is CSAHYDEAFF. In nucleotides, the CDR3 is TGCAGTGCTCACTATGATGAAGCTTTCTTT.

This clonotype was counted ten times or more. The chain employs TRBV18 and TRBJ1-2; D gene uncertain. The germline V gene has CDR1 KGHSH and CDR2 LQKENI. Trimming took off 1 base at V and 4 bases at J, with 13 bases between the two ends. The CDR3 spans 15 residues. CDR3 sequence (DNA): TGTGCCAGCTCACCACAGGCACTGGGCCCCTATGGCTACACCTTC. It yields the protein CASSPQALGPYGYTF.

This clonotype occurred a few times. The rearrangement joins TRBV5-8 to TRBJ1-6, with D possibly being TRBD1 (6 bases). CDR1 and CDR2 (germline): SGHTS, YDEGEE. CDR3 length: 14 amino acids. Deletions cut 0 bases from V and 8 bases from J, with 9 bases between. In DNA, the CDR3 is TGTGCCAGCAGCTTGGACAGGGTGTATTCACCCCTCCACTTT. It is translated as CASSLDRVYSPLHF.

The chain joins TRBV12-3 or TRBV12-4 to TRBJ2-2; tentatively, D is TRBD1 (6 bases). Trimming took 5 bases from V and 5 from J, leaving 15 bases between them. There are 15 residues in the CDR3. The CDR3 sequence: CASSGDTTTTGELFF. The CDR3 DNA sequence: TGTGCCAGCAGTGGGGACACCACAACTACCGGGGAGCTGTTTTTT.

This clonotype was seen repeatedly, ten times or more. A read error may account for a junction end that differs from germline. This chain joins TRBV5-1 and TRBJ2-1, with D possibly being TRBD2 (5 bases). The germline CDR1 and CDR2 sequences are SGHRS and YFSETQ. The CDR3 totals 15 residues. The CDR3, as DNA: TGCGCCAGCGGCTTGGAGGCTAGCTCCTACAATGAGCAGTTCTTC. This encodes CASGLEASSYNEQFF.

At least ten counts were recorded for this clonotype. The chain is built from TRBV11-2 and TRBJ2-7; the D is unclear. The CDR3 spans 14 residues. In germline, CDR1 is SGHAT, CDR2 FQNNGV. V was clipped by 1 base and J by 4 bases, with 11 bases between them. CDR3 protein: CASSLVRSIYEQYF. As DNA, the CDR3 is TGTGCCAGCAGCTTAGTTCGCAGCATTTACGAGCAGTACTTC. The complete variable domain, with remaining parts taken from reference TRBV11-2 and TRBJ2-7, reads EAGVAQSPRYKIIEKRQSVAFWCNPISGHATLYWYQQILGQGPKLLIQFQNNGVVDDSQLPKDRFSAERLKGVDSTLKIQPAKLEDSAVYLCASSLVRSIYEQYFGPGTRLTVT.

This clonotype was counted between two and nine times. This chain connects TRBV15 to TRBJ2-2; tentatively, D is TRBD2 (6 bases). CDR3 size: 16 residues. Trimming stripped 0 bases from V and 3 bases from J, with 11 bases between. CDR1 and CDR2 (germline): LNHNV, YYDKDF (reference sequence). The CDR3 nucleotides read TGTGCCACCAGCAGAGATCGGGGGTTAGACACCGGGGAGCTGTTTTTT. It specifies CATSRDRGLDTGELFF.

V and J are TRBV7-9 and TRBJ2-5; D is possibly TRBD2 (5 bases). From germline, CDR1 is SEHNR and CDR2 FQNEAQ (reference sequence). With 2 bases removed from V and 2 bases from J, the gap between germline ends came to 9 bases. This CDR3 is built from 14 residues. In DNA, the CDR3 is TGTGCCAGCAGCTTACTGGAGGATCAAGAGACCCAGTACTTC. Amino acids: CASSLLEDQETQYF.

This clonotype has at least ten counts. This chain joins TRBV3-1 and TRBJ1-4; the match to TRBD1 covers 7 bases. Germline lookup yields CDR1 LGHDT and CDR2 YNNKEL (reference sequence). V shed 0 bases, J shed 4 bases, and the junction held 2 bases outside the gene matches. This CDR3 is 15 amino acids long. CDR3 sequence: CASSQDGQDNEKLFF. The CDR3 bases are TGTGCCAGCAGCCAAGATGGACAGGATAATGAAAAACTGTTTTTT.

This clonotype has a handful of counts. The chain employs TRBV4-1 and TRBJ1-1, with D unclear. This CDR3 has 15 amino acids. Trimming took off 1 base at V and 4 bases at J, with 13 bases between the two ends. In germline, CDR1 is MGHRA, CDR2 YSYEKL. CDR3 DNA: TGCGCCAGCAGCCAAGTGGCGGGGTTTGGCACTGAAGCTTTCTTT. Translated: CASSQVAGFGTEAFF.

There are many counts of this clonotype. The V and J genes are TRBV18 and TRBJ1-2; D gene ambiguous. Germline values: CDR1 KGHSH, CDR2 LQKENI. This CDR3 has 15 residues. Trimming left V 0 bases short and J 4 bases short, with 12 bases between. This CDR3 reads CASSPPGQPAYGYTF. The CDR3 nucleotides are TGTGCCAGCTCACCACCGGGTCAGCCCGCCTATGGCTACACCTTC.

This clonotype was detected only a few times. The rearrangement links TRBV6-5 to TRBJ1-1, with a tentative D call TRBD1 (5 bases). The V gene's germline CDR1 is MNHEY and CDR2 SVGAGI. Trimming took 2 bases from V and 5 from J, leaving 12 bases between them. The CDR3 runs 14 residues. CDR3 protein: CASSYAGRATEAFF. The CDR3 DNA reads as TGTGCCAGCAGTTACGCCGGCAGGGCGACTGAAGCTTTCTTT.

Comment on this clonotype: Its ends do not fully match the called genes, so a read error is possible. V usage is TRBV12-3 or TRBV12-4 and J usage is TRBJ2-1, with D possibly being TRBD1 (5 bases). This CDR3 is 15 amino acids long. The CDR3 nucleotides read TGTGCCAGCGGTTTAGTGGCAGGGAATGACAATGGGCAGTTCTTC. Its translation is CASGLVAGNDNGQFF.

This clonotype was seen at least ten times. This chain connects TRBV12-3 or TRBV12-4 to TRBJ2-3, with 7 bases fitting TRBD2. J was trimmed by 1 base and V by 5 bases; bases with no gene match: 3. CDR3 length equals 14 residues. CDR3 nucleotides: TGTGCCAGCAGTCCAAGCGGGGGCACAGATACGCAGTATTTT. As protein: CASSPSGGTDTQYF.

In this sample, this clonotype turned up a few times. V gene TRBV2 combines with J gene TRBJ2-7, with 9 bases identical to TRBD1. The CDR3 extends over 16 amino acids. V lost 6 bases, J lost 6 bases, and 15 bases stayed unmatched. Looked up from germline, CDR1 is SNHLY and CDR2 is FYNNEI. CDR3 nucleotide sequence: TGTGCCAGCAGCCAAGATGCCGGGACAGGGATTTTCGAGCAGTACTTC. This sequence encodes CASSQDAGTGIFEQYF.

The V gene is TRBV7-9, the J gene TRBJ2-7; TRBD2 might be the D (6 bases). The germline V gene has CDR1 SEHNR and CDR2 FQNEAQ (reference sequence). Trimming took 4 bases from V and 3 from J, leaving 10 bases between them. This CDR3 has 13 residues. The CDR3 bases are TGTGCCAGCAGCTCCCGGGAGATCTACGAGCAGTACTTC. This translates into CASSSREIYEQYF.

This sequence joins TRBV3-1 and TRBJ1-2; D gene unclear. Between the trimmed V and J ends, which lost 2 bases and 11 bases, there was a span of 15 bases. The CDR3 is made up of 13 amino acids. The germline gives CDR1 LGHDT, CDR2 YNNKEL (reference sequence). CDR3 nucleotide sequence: TGTGCCAGCAGCCAAAGCCTTCTTCTTGGGTACACCTTC. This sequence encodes CASSQSLLLGYTF.